Listed below are T cell receptor beta chains from one sample, sequenced in a study of blood T cell repertoires in COVID-19. Sequencing was performed with immunoSEQ multiplex PCR; in TCRdb, only in-frame clones are kept and a portion is missing. The sample has hundreds of thousands of clones, 89% seen once. Sequencing used PBMCs or T cells enriched from blood (not recorded which). All receptors come from a woman aged 25 to 39 who had recovered from COVID-19. Each CDR3 is given with its conserved first and last residue. The order of the fields is clone size, D gene, J gene, V gene, CDR3 DNA, CDR3 protein. The D gene is left open where the match is weak. Expanded clones are given a class, and other clones once, few, many or no size at all.

NA,TRBD1,TRBJ2-3,TRBV10-2,TGCGCCAGCACGGCAAGGGGGCTCACAGATACGCAGTATTTT,CASTARGLTDTQYF
NA,TRBD2,TRBJ2-1,TRBV10-3,TGTGCCATCAGGTCTAGCGGGAGTTGGGGCACCTACAATGAGCAGTTCTTC,CAIRSSGSWGTYNEQFF
NA,NA,TRBJ1-1,TRBV5-1,TGCGCCAGCAGCCCGACGACAGCGAACACTGAAGCTTTCTTT,CASSPTTANTEAFF
NA,TRBD1,TRBJ2-2,TRBV4-3,TGCGCCAGCAGCCAGGGACGACAGGGGGCGAGGATCGGGGAGCTGTTTTTT,CASSQGRQGARIGELFF
few,TRBD2,TRBJ2-5,TRBV19,TGTGCCGGGAGGGGAGAGACCCAGTACTTC,CAGRGETQYF
NA,NA,TRBJ2-6,TRBV27,TGTGCCAGCAGTTGGACATCTCGAGCCAACGTCCTGACTTTC,CASSWTSRANVLTF
NA,TRBD2,TRBJ2-1,TRBV19,TGTGCCAGTAGTTTCGGGACTAGCGGAAACAATGAGCAGTTCTTC,CASSFGTSGNNEQFF
NA,TRBD1,TRBJ2-5,TRBV14,TGTGCCAGCAGCACGACAGGGATAGAGACCCAGTACTTC,CASSTTGIETQYF
NA,TRBD1,TRBJ1-5,TRBV7-6,TGTGCCAGCAGCTTGGGACAGGGCAATCAGCCCCAGCATTTT,CASSLGQGNQPQHF
NA,TRBD2,TRBJ2-1,TRBV11-3,TGTGCCAGCAGCACCCGGACTAGAGGGTCCTACAATGAGCAGTTCTTC,CASSTRTRGSYNEQFF
NA,NA,TRBJ1-1,TRBV27,TGTGCCAGCAGTTATGGTGACAGCCGCCACACTGAAGCTTTCTTT,CASSYGDSRHTEAFF
few,TRBD1,TRBJ2-7,TRBV6-6,TGTGCCAGCAGTCCGGGGACAGGGATTGGGGGTAGATACGAGCAGTACTTC,CASSPGTGIGGRYEQYF
NA,NA,TRBJ2-1,TRBV19,TGTGCCAGTAGTGCCCCGACTCGTTCCCTCAACAATGAGCAGTTCTTC,CASSAPTRSLNNEQFF
NA,NA,TRBJ2-1,TRBV28,TGTGCCAGCAGTCCTATTCCCCTCGGCTCCTACAATGAGCAGTTCTTC,CASSPIPLGSYNEQFF
NA,TRBD1,TRBJ2-7,TRBV5-5,TGTGCCAGCAGCTTGGAAGGGGGCGACGAGCAGTACTTC,CASSLEGGDEQYF
NA,NA,TRBJ2-7,TRBV4-1,TGCGCCAGCAGCCACCCCCAGGAGGGAATGGGGTCCTACGAGCAGTACTTC,CASSHPQEGMGSYEQYF
NA,NA,TRBJ1-1,TRBV19,TGTGCCAGTAGTAATTATCGGAACACTGAAGCTTTCTTT,CASSNYRNTEAFF
NA,TRBD2,TRBJ2-3,TRBV6-6,TGTGCCAGCAGTTCGATAGCGGGAGATACGCAGTATTTT,CASSSIAGDTQYF
NA,TRBD1,TRBJ1-2,TRBV6-5,TGTGCCAGCAGGGGAACTGGACAGGGCTACTATGGCTACACCTTC,CASRGTGQGYYGYTF
NA,NA,TRBJ1-3,TRBV5-1,TGCGCCAGCAGCAGAAGCGAAAGGCGAAACACCATATATTTT,CASSRSERRNTIYF
NA,TRBD1,TRBJ1-2,TRBV5-4,TGTGCCAGCAGCCCGGACAGGGGAATGAGGGGCTATGGCTACACCTTC,CASSPDRGMRGYGYTF
NA,NA,TRBJ2-1,TRBV7-2,TGTGCCAGCAGCTCCTACCCGATAGCACAAACACACAATGAGCAGTTCTTC,CASSSYPIAQTHNEQFF
NA,TRBD2,TRBJ2-2,TRBV28,TGTGCCAGCAGGAAGACTAGCGGTTATACCGGGGAGCTGTTTTTT,CASRKTSGYTGELFF
NA,TRBD1,TRBJ2-7,TRBV5-1,TGCGCCAGCCGACAGGGACGTTTGGGCGAGCAGTACTTC,CASRQGRLGEQYF
NA,NA,TRBJ1-2,TRBV5-4,TGTGCCTTGGGAGGCGTCAACTATGGCTACACCTTC,CALGGVNYGYTF
NA,TRBD1,TRBJ1-2,TRBV29-1,TGCAGCGTTCCATCCGGGACAGGGGGCAACTATGGCTACACCTTC,CSVPSGTGGNYGYTF
NA,NA,TRBJ2-3,TRBV7-2,TGTGCCAGCAGCTTAAGGTTAGGAGCGGTGGCTACAGATACGCAGTATTTT,CASSLRLGAVATDTQYF
once,TRBD1,TRBJ2-6,TRBV6-5,TGTGCCAGCAGTTACTCGATAGGGACAGGGATCCGCGTCCTGACTTTC,CASSYSIGTGIRVLTF
NA,TRBD1,TRBJ1-6,TRBV18,TGTGCCAGCTCTGCGGGACAGGGCTGGAATTCACCCCTCCACTTT,CASSAGQGWNSPLHF
NA,NA,TRBJ1-2,TRBV7-9,TGTGCCAGCAGCCCCCTTACAGGGCCCTATGGCTACACCTTC,CASSPLTGPYGYTF
NA,TRBD2,TRBJ2-7,TRBV25-1,TGTGCCAGCAGTGAATTTCGGAGCGGGAGAGGATACGAGCAGTACTTC,CASSEFRSGRGYEQYF
few,TRBD1,TRBJ1-2,TRBV10-3,TGTGCCATCAGTGAGCCCGGGACAGGTCAAGGGGGCTACACCTTC,CAISEPGTGQGGYTF
few,TRBD1,TRBJ1-1,TRBV28,TGTGCCAGCAGTCAACTGGGGGACAGGGGAGTGAACACTGAAGCTTTCTTT,CASSQLGDRGVNTEAFF
NA,NA,TRBJ2-6,TRBV13,TGTGCCAGCAGCCCCTTCCGTGGGGCAACCCTATCTGGGGCCAACGTCCTGACTTTC,CASSPFRGATLSGANVLTF
NA,NA,TRBJ2-2,TRBV11-2,TGTGCCAGCAGCGTAGGACAAACCGGGGAGCTGTTTTTT,CASSVGQTGELFF
NA,TRBD1,TRBJ1-6,TRBV27,TGTGCCAGCAGTGGACAGGACCTCGGCAATTCACCCCTCCACTTT,CASSGQDLGNSPLHF
NA,NA,TRBJ2-7,TRBV28,TGTGCCAGCAGTTTAAGGAGGAGGCCGGGCGAGCAGTACTTC,CASSLRRRPGEQYF
NA,NA,TRBJ2-7,TRBV19,TGTGCCAGTAGTATGGACACAGCCTACGAGCAGTACTTC,CASSMDTAYEQYF
NA,TRBD2,TRBJ2-5,TRBV9,TGTGCCAGCAGCTACGGGACTAGCGCACAAGAGACCCAGTACTTC,CASSYGTSAQETQYF
NA,NA,TRBJ1-5,TRBV2,TGTGCCAGCAGCCCCGGCACAGGTCAGAATCAGCCCCAGCATTTT,CASSPGTGQNQPQHF
NA,TRBD1,TRBJ1-5,TRBV30,TGTGCCTGGAGTGCCCCCGGGACAGGTTATCAGCCCCAGCATTTT,CAWSAPGTGYQPQHF
NA,NA,TRBJ1-4,TRBV5-1,TGCGCCAGCAGCTTGGGCACGGGAAAACTGTTTTTT,CASSLGTGKLFF